Listed below are T cell receptor beta chains from one sample, sequenced in a study of cytotoxic CD8 clonotypes in ibrutinib-treated CLL. The method was immunoSEQ multiplex PCR; TCRdb's version includes in-frame clones alone and lacks a portion of them. The table lists over 20,000 clones, approximately 77% of them singletons. The material was PBMCs, obtained before ibrutinib treatment. Receptors were obtained from a human donor with chronic lymphocytic leukemia. Each CDR3 is given with its conserved first and last residue. The D gene is left open where the match is weak. Size is omitted from some rows. Given values are once, few, many or a class for expanded clones.

j_call d_call cdr3_length v_call clone_size cdr3_nt cdr3_aa
TRBJ2-7 NA 14 TRBV15 NA TGTGCCACCAGCAGGGAATTCTCGGCCTACGAGCAGTACTTC CATSREFSAYEQYF
TRBJ1-2 NA 16 TRBV29-1 once TGCAGCGTACCGATCCAGGGGACCCTCTTCGAAAGCGGCTACACCTTC CSVPIQGTLFESGYTF
TRBJ1-1 NA 13 TRBV19 NA TGTGCCAGTAGGCGGACCGGCGGCTTGGAAGCTTTCTTT CASRRTGGLEAFF
TRBJ2-2 NA 14 TRBV11-2 NA TGTGCCAGCAGCTTAGGGGATCGGGCCGGGGAGCTGTTTTTT CASSLGDRAGELFF
TRBJ1-1 NA 21 TRBV15 NA TGTGCCACCAGCAGACACATCCCACCCGGGACATTAGGGCTGGTGAACACTGAAGCTTTCTTT CATSRHIPPGTLGLVNTEAFF
TRBJ1-5 TRBD1 15 TRBV6-1 NA TGTGCCAGCAGTGGAGGGGGCTTAGGCAATCAGCCCCAGCATTTT CASSGGGLGNQPQHF
TRBJ2-3 TRBD1 15 TRBV28 NA TGTGCCAGCAGCCGGGACAGGGCGTTCACAGATACGCAGTATTTT CASSRDRAFTDTQYF
TRBJ2-7 TRBD1 13 TRBV6-6 NA TGTGCCACCTCAAGGGACAGGGGTTACGAGCAGTACTTC CATSRDRGYEQYF
TRBJ2-7 NA 14 TRBV6-6 NA TGTGCCAGCAGTTCGGGTAGCGAGTGGTACGAGCAGTACTTC CASSSGSEWYEQYF
TRBJ2-7 TRBD2 15 TRBV4-3 NA TGCGCCAGCAGCCAAGTCCTACTAGCGGGAGTGGAGCAGTACTTC CASSQVLLAGVEQYF
TRBJ1-1 NA 14 TRBV6-5 once TGTGCCAGCATCGACAACGGATGGAGCACTGAAGCTTTCTTT CASIDNGWSTEAFF